The 10 T cell receptor beta chains listed next were all sequenced from one sample in a study of shared clonotypes between healthy human individuals. The repertoire was sequenced with immunoSEQ multiplex PCR; TCRdb's copy has only in-frame clones and lacks some. The table has some 790,000 clones, roughly 72% seen once; the top ten hold more than 1.5%. The sample taken for sequencing was memory CD4+ T cells sorted from blood. Subset in this sample: CD45RA-negative fraction. Source of these receptors: a woman aged 25 to 39 in good health.

There are many counts of this clone. The V call is TRBV15, the J call TRBJ1-2, with 8 bases matching TRBD1. J gave up 4 bases and V 0 bases, and 4 bases lay outside the gene matches. The CDR3 extends over 15 amino acids. Germline CDR1 and CDR2: LNHNV and YYDKDF (reference sequence). This CDR3 reads CATSRDGTGRYGYTF. CDR3 coding DNA: TGTGCCACCAGCAGAGATGGGACAGGTCGCTATGGCTACACCTTC.

V usage is TRBV9 and J usage is TRBJ1-3, with no clear D. Germline CDR1 reads SGDLS; CDR2 reads YYNGEE. CDR3 length: 15 residues. The ends were cut back, 0 bases at V and 4 bases at J, with 11 bases in the middle. CDR3 loop: CASSVAAHLGNTIYF. CDR3 DNA sequence: TGTGCCAGCAGCGTAGCGGCCCACCTAGGAAACACCATATATTTT.

The rearrangement uses TRBV11-2 and TRBJ2-5; D is uncertain. The germline V gene has CDR1 SGHAT and CDR2 FQNNGV. The CDR3 extends over 11 amino acids. Trimming took off 5 bases at V and 5 bases at J, with 6 bases between the two ends. The CDR3 nucleotides read TGTGCCAGCAGCCCCTTGGAGACCCAGTACTTC. As protein: CASSPLETQYF.

The chain is built from TRBV10-3 and TRBJ2-2; TRBD1 matches 7 bases. With V trimmed by 0 bases and J by 4 bases, 5 bases remained unmatched. The CDR3 length is 16 residues. Germline V gene sequence: CDR1 ENHRY, CDR2 SYGVKD. CDR3 protein: CAISESRQGGTGELFF. The CDR3 bases are TGTGCCATCAGTGAGTCCCGACAGGGCGGCACCGGGGAGCTGTTTTTT.

The rearrangement uses TRBV7-2 and TRBJ2-3; D may be TRBD2 (5 bases). Germline CDR1 reads SGHTA; CDR2 reads FQGNSA. This CDR3 has 13 residues. The V end was cut by 0 bases, the J end by 4 bases, with 5 bases between. This CDR3 is CASSLARADTQYF. CDR3 DNA: TGTGCCAGCAGCTTAGCGCGGGCAGATACGCAGTATTTT.

This chain joins TRBV23-1 and TRBJ2-1, with TRBD1 identical over 7 bases. TRBV23-1 is reported as an ORF; its role is uncertain. The CDR3 consists of 16 residues. The CDR3 reads CPPPPRRQGVYNEQFF. The CDR3 DNA reads TGCCCCCCTCCCCCACGGAGACAGGGAGTCTACAATGAGCAGTTCTTC.

The table lists this clone with many counts. This sample also contains other DNA sequences that code for the same CDR3. V usage is TRBV11-2 and J usage is TRBJ2-1, with D maybe TRBD2 (6 bases). Trimming shortened V by 5 bases and J by 4 bases, and 12 bases separated the two germline ends. Germline V gene data show CDR1 as SGHAT and CDR2 as FQNNGV. CDR3 length: 14 amino acids. The CDR3 DNA is TGTGCCAGCAGCCTTAGCGGCCCGTACAATGAGCAGTTCTTC. Protein: CASSLSGPYNEQFF.

V gene TRBV5-1 combines with J gene TRBJ1-1; 7 nucleotides agree with TRBD1. CDR1 SGHRS and CDR2 YFSETQ come from the germline V gene. The CDR3 contains 15 residues. J gave up 5 bases and V 4 bases, and 11 bases lay outside the gene matches. The CDR3: CASSNRTGGRTEAFF. CDR3 coding DNA: TGCGCCAGCAGCAATCGGACAGGTGGTCGGACTGAAGCTTTCTTT.

This clone has more than one count but fewer than ten. This chain joins TRBV18 and TRBJ2-5; the match to TRBD2 covers 12 bases. The germline CDR1 and CDR2 sequences are KGHSH and LQKENI. The J segment lost 5 bases and the V segment lost 3 bases, leaving 4 bases of the junction unmatched. The CDR3 consists of 15 residues. In DNA form, the CDR3 reads TGTGCCAGCTCACCCCGACTAGCGGGAGACGAGACCCAGTACTTC. It encodes CASSPRLAGDETQYF.

This clone has a single count. This likely traces to a read error, being one base from a far larger clone. The chain combines TRBV5-1 with TRBJ2-1, with D possibly matching TRBD2 (5 bases). Trimming removed 5 bases at V and 3 bases at J, with 12 bases between. CDR3 length: 14 residues. Germline V gene data show CDR1 as SGHRS and CDR2 as YFSETQ. CDR3 in amino acids: CASRADEGYNEQFF. As DNA, the CDR3 is TGCGCCAGCAGGGCGGACGAGGGCTACAATGAGCAGTTCTTC. Filled out from reference TRBV5-1 and TRBJ2-1, the complete variable domain reads KAGVTQTPRYLIKTRGQQVTLSCSPISGHRSVSWYQQTPGQGLQFLFEYFSETQRNKGNFPGRFSGRQFSNSRSEMNVSTLELGDSALYLCASRADEGYNEQFFGPGTRLTVL.